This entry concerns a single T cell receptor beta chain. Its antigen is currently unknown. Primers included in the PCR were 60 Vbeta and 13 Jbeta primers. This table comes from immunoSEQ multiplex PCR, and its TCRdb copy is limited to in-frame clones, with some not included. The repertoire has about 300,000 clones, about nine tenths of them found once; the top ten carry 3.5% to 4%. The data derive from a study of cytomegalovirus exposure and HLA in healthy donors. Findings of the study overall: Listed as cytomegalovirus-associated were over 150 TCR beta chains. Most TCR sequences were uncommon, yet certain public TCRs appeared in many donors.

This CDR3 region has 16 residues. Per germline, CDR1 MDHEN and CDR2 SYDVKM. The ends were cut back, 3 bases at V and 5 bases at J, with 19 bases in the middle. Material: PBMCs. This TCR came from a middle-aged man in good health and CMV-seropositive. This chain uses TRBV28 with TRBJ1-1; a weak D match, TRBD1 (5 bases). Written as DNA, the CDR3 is TGTGCCAGCAGTTTGTGGGGCGACTCACGGGGGACTGAAGCTTTCTTT. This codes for CASSLWGDSRGTEAFF. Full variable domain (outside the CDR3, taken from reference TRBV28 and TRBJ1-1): DVKVTQSSRYLVKRTGEKVFLECVQDMDHENMFWYRQDPGLGLRLIYFSYDVKMKEKGDIPEGYSVSREKKERFSLILESASTNQTSMYLCASSLWGDSRGTEAFFGQGTRLTVV.